This T cell receptor beta chain came from a study of blood T cell repertoires in COVID-19 (dated by TCRdb to 2018 to 2021). About the full investigation: The collaborator samples originated in the United States, Italy and Spain and spanned the acute and convalescent phases of COVID-19. The prospective study material was composed of cDNA or gDNA derived from T cells, B-cell-depleted T cells, or PBMCs. The dataset comprised deeply sampled blood TCRbeta repertoires from subjects exposed to, actively infected with, or recovered from COVID-19. The repertoires were released in a freely available public database meant as a resource for research on the immune response to SARS-CoV-2. Samples were obtained from the ongoing ImmuneRACE study (first 160 participants) and from over 1,000 subjects provided by 6 global collaborators. Nearly every sample came with metadata listing a de-identified subject ID, COVID-19 status, age in years and sex. Where available, HLA class I and class II types were taken from metadata supplied by the sample provider and were not determined by assay-based typing.

The V and J ends are trimmed by 3 bases and 5 bases, leaving 10 bases between them. The CDR1 and CDR2 encoded by the germline V gene are SGHVS and FNYEAQ. There are 13 amino acids in the CDR3, from cysteine to phenylalanine inclusive. Only CDR3 DNA is held: 39 bases, read in frame from base 1. Regarding this clone: This receptor's antigen is unknown. No base qualities exist here, and no much larger clone lies one base off it.

What the authors observed across the whole study: The quantity of clinical and demographic metadata differed by source and by participant and was supplied without curation.

Each collaborating institution followed its own protocols to collect whole blood in K2EDTA tubes. Collaborator samples were shipped for TCRbeta analysis as frozen whole blood, isolated PBMCs, or DNA extracted from either sample type. TCRbeta CDR3 regions were amplified from genomic DNA using the immunoSEQ Assay, a bias-controlled multiplex PCR. For the original study's pipeline: Within the assay, amplification of reference gene primers was used to estimate how many nucleated cells each sample contained. Sequence reads were collapsed and filtered to measure the absolute abundance of every unique TCRbeta CDR3 rearrangement. Productive Simpson clonality was computed per sample as the square root of Simpson's diversity index over productive rearrangements. This immuneACCESS table, as held by TCRdb, lists in-frame sequences with V and J called but not all clones. Of the missing ones, under half trace to an unresolved V gene in checked studies; the others have no known cause. The D gene and trimming were derived from the DNA, and the V and J assignments and clone size from that table. The sample has 90,000 to 150,000 clones on record, 80% to 90% of them singletons. The ten largest clones add up to about 19% of the sample.

The sequenced material came from peripheral blood. This sequence uses TRBV7-6 and TRBJ2-5; too little of a D gene remains to name it. The receptor was derived from a human donor with acute or convalescent COVID-19. The donor label of this sample is uncertain. The CDR3 corresponds to CASSFSSSETQYF. The sequenced DNA: TGTGCCAGCAGCTTCTCCTCGTCTGAGACCCAGTACTTC.